These 26 T cell receptor beta chains were all obtained from the same sample, sequenced in a study of OX40 agonist ivuxolimab in advanced cancers. Repertoires were generated with immunoSEQ multiplex PCR, while TCRdb's copy carries only in-frame clones and drops some. Of 60,000 to 80,000 clones in the sample, roughly 84% were seen once. The sequencing here drew on CD4+ or CD8+ T cells sorted from blood, taken in a trial of the OX40 agonist ivuxolimab. Receptors were obtained from an adult with an advanced solid tumor such as melanoma, head and neck, liver or kidney cancer.

The chain is built from TRBV28 and TRBJ2-5; D may be TRBD1 (6 bases). The V gene lost 6 bases and the J gene lost 3 bases, with 14 bases spanning the gap. This CDR3 is 14 amino acids long. Germline assignment: CDR1 MDHEN and CDR2 SYDVKM. The chain's CDR3 is CASRGDRRKETQYF. In nucleotides, the CDR3 is TGTGCCAGCAGGGGAGACAGGCGCAAAGAGACCCAGTACTTC.

The CDR3 sequence: CASSQVREGTDTQYF. DNA of the CDR3: TGCGCCAGCAGCCAAGTAAGGGAGGGCACAGATACGCAGTATTTT. The rearrangement joins TRBV4-3 to TRBJ2-3; possibly TRBD2 for D (6 bases). V lost 1 base and J 1 base, leaving 9 bases between the germline ends. The CDR3 is 15 residues long. CDR1 is LGHNA and CDR2 is YSLEER in the germline V gene.

This chain connects TRBV5-6 to TRBJ2-3; D ambiguous. Trimming removed 2 bases from V and 0 bases from J, with 4 bases in between. The CDR3 consists of 13 residues. In germline, CDR1 is SGHDT, CDR2 YYEEEE. The CDR3 coding sequence is TGTGCCAGCAGCTTACCGAGCACAGATACGCAGTATTTT. It specifies CASSLPSTDTQYF. The full variable domain, in which reference TRBV5-6 and TRBJ2-3 provide the parts outside the CDR3, is DAGVTQSPTHLIKTRGQQVTLRCSPKSGHDTVSWYQQALGQGPQFIFQYYEEEERQRGNFPDRFSGHQFPNYSSELNVNALLLGDSALYLCASSLPSTDTQYFGPGTRLTVL.

This sequence joins TRBV5-1 and TRBJ1-1; weak D call: TRBD1 (5 bases). This CDR3 is 14 amino acids long. Trimming stripped 4 bases from V and 7 bases from J, with 17 bases between. Germline V gene data show CDR1 as SGHRS and CDR2 as YFSETQ. In DNA form, the CDR3 reads TGCGCCAGCAGCGGGACCGGGGGAGAGGATGAAGCTTTCTTT. Its translation: CASSGTGGEDEAFF.

This clone appeared once. This chain links TRBV2 with TRBJ2-2; no clear D gene. V was shortened by 2 bases and J by 5 bases, with 0 bases between the two germline ends. Germline V gene lookup returns CDR1 SNHLY and CDR2 FYNNEI. The CDR3 extends over 11 amino acids. The CDR3 nucleotides read TGTGCCAGCAGTGAAACCGGGGAGCTGTTTTTT. Encoded protein: CASSETGELFF.

V gene TRBV4-1 combines with J gene TRBJ2-7, with D hard to call. The V gene's germline CDR1 is MGHRA and CDR2 YSYEKL. CDR3 size: 13 residues. V dropped 2 bases and J dropped 6 bases, with 11 bases sitting between them. The CDR3 DNA reads TGCGCCAGCAGCCAAAGTCTGGCACGCGAGCAGTACTTC. Amino acids: CASSQSLAREQYF.

V usage is TRBV7-9 and J usage is TRBJ2-1; possible D gene TRBD2, 6 bases. CDR1 SEHNR and CDR2 FQNEAQ come from the germline V gene (reference sequence). The CDR3 runs to 15 residues. V gave up 2 bases and J gave up 3 bases, with 11 bases separating them. CDR3 loop: CASSLSREYYNEQFF. The CDR3 DNA follows: TGTGCCAGCAGCTTATCGCGGGAATACTACAATGAGCAGTTCTTC.

The chain carries TRBV19 and TRBJ2-7, with 8 bases that match TRBD1. J lost 3 bases, V lost 5 bases, and 3 bases had no gene match. Germline lookup yields CDR1 LNHDA and CDR2 SQIVND (reference sequence). This CDR3 has 13 amino acids. CDR3 sequence reads: CASSRTGSYEQYF. In DNA, the CDR3 is TGTGCCAGTAGTCGGACAGGGAGCTACGAGCAGTACTTC.

The CDR3 region is CASSALLASEQYF. The CDR3 DNA follows: TGTGCCAGTAGTGCCCTACTTGCGAGCGAGCAGTACTTC. The chain uses TRBV19 and TRBJ2-7, with unresolved D. V gave up 5 bases and J gave up 6 bases, with 14 bases separating them. CDR3 length: 13 residues. Germline CDR1 LNHDA, CDR2 SQIVND (reference sequence).

The chain has TRBV18 and TRBJ2-5, with no clear D. The CDR3 sequence is 15 residues long. CDR1 is KGHSH and CDR2 is LQKENI in the germline V gene. V lost 0 bases to trimming and J lost 5 bases, with 13 bases between them. The DNA of the CDR3 is TGTGCCAGCTCACCACCGGCATCAATGGGGGAGACCCAGTACTTC. Amino acids: CASSPPASMGETQYF.

For the CDR3, the DNA is TGTGCCAGCAGCTTAGTCGGCAGTTCTAGCACAGATACGCAGTATTTT. As protein: CASSLVGSSSTDTQYF. The chain is built from TRBV7-6 and TRBJ2-3, with no clear D. This CDR3 has 16 amino acids. Trimming took off 1 base at V and 0 bases at J, with 11 bases between the two ends. Per germline, CDR1 SGHVS and CDR2 FNYEAQ.

The chain joins TRBV7-6 to TRBJ2-3; either TRBD1 or TRBD2 may fit D (5 bases each). The V end lost 4 bases, the J end lost 3 bases, and 17 bases lay between the germline ends. The germline V gene has CDR1 SGHVS and CDR2 FNYEAQ. The CDR3 has 16 residues. Here the CDR3 DNA reads TGTGCCAGCAGCTCCGGGGCTTGGGATGGGACAGATACGCAGTATTTT. Protein sequence: CASSSGAWDGTDTQYF.

The chain is built from TRBV27 and TRBJ1-6; no definite D call. Trimming removed 2 bases at V and 11 bases at J, with 13 bases between. This CDR3 contains 14 residues. Germline V gene lookup returns CDR1 MNHEY and CDR2 SMNVEV (reference sequence). The chain's CDR3 is CASSLGRGTTPLHF. The DNA of the CDR3 is TGTGCCAGCAGTTTAGGACGGGGAACTACACCCCTCCACTTT.

The V call is TRBV5-1, the J call TRBJ2-5; D gene unclear. V lost 2 bases and J 2 bases, leaving 16 bases between the germline ends. The CDR3 has 16 residues. Germline V gene sequence: CDR1 SGHRS, CDR2 YFSETQ. CDR3 DNA: TGCGCCAGCAGCTTAGATTCGCGACGGAAACAAGAGACCCAGTACTTC. As protein: CASSLDSRRKQETQYF.

The sample holds one count of this clone. The V gene is TRBV5-4, the J gene TRBJ2-5, with a weak D call TRBD1 (5 bases). The CDR3 runs to 13 residues. From germline, CDR1 is SGHNT and CDR2 YYREEE (reference sequence). The V end was cut by 0 bases, the J end by 4 bases, with 7 bases between. The DNA of the CDR3 is TGTGCCAGCAGCTTGGTTAGGGGAGAGACCCAGTACTTC. Amino acid sequence: CASSLVRGETQYF.

The genes are TRBV28 and TRBJ2-1; D is uncertain. There are 11 residues in the CDR3. Germline CDR1 reads MDHEN; CDR2 reads SYDVKM. With 4 bases removed from V and 9 bases from J, the gap between germline ends came to 7 bases. This chain's CDR3 is CASSSSPEQFF. The CDR3 DNA reads TGTGCCAGCAGTTCGAGTCCTGAGCAGTTCTTC. Drawing the rest from reference TRBV28 and TRBJ2-1, the complete variable domain is DVKVTQSSRYLVKRTGEKVFLECVQDMDHENMFWYRQDPGLGLRLIYFSYDVKMKEKGDIPEGYSVSREKKERFSLILESASTNQTSMYLCASSSSPEQFFGPGTRLTVL.

The chain has TRBV19 and TRBJ2-4; 7 nucleotides agree with TRBD1. CDR1 is LNHDA, CDR2 SQIVND, per germline (reference sequence). This CDR3 is built from 14 residues. Losses at the gene ends were 8 bases for V and 0 bases for J; bases not matched to a gene: 4. In DNA form, the CDR3 reads TGTGCCAGTGGGCGACAGGGAGCCAAAAACATTCAGTACTTC. Residues: CASGRQGAKNIQYF. The variable domain in full, completed from reference TRBV19 and TRBJ2-4, reads DGGITQSPKYLFRKEGQNVTLSCEQNLNHDAMYWYRQDPGQGLRLIYYSQIVNDFQKGDIAEGYSVSREKKESFPLTVTSAQKNPTAFYLCASGRQGAKNIQYFGAGTRLSVL.

The chain links TRBV25-1 to TRBJ2-7; TRBD2 might be the D (5 bases). Germline V CDR1 and CDR2: MGHDK, SYGVNS. The CDR3 extends over 14 amino acids. V shed 8 bases and J shed 6 bases, with 20 bases lying between them. The CDR3 region has the DNA TGTGCCAGCTCCTTTGGTGGGCGAGGGTTCGAGCAGTACTTC. Translating gives CASSFGGRGFEQYF.

This CDR3 reads CASSRGGGEKLFF. The CDR3 nucleotides read TGTGCCAGCTCACGAGGCGGAGGTGAAAAACTGTTTTTT. The chain couples TRBV18 to TRBJ1-4; unclear D gene. Per the germline V gene, CDR1 is KGHSH and CDR2 is LQKENI. This CDR3 is built from 13 residues. The ends were cut back, 4 bases at V and 7 bases at J, with 10 bases in the middle. The whole variable domain, filled in from reference TRBV18 and TRBJ1-4, reads NAGVMQNPRHLVRRRGQEARLRCSPMKGHSHVYWYRQLPEEGLKFMVYLQKENIIDESGMPKERFSAEFPKEGPSILRIQQVVRGDSAAYFCASSRGGGEKLFFGSGTQLSVL.

V and J are TRBV10-1 and TRBJ2-7; perhaps TRBD1 as D (5 bases). The CDR3 contains 14 residues. Trimming left V 2 bases short and J 3 bases short, with 11 bases between. Looked up from germline, CDR1 is WNHNN and CDR2 is SYGVQD (reference sequence). CDR3 amino acids: CASSEVQGSYEQYF. The CDR3 DNA reads TGCGCCAGCAGTGAGGTCCAGGGTAGCTACGAGCAGTACTTC.

This clone occurred once. The gene calls are TRBV5-6 and TRBJ2-3; D unresolved. Germline CDR1 SGHDT, CDR2 YYEEEE. The CDR3 runs to 14 residues. V lost 2 bases, J lost 2 bases, and 9 bases lay in between. The chain's CDR3 is CASSLGLDTDTQYF. CDR3 sequence (DNA): TGTGCCAGCAGCTTAGGCTTGGACACAGATACGCAGTATTTT.

The V gene is TRBV4-3, the J gene TRBJ1-2, with D possibly being TRBD1 (5 bases). Trimming stripped 4 bases from V and 4 bases from J, with 13 bases between. Germline loops: CDR1 LGHNA, CDR2 YSLEER. This CDR3 is 14 amino acids long. The CDR3 sequence: CASSPGDGAYGYTF. In DNA form, the CDR3 reads TGCGCCAGCAGCCCTGGGGATGGGGCCTATGGCTACACCTTC.

The chain has TRBV5-6 and TRBJ1-1; maybe TRBD1 (6 bases). Trimming left V 4 bases short and J 5 bases short, with 12 bases between. This CDR3 spans 13 amino acids. Germline V lookup: CDR1 SGHDT, CDR2 YYEEEE. CDR3 DNA sequence: TGTGCCAGCAGCACGACAGGCAGTACTGAAGCTTTCTTT. Protein product: CASSTTGSTEAFF. The full variable domain, in which reference TRBV5-6 and TRBJ1-1 provide the parts outside the CDR3, is DAGVTQSPTHLIKTRGQQVTLRCSPKSGHDTVSWYQQALGQGPQFIFQYYEEEERQRGNFPDRFSGHQFPNYSSELNVNALLLGDSALYLCASSTTGSTEAFFGQGTRLTVV.

The chain recombines TRBV9 with TRBJ2-7; D might be TRBD1 (6 bases). CDR1 and CDR2 from the germline V gene are SGDLS and YYNGEE. The CDR3 runs to 13 residues. V lost 2 bases, J lost 0 bases, and 6 bases lay in between. CDR3 in DNA: TGTGCCAGCAGCGTGGACAGCTCCTACGAGCAGTACTTC. This translates into CASSVDSSYEQYF.

This clone was seen a single time. The gene calls are TRBV7-2 and TRBJ2-1; TRBD1 is a possible D gene (8 bases). This CDR3 is 13 amino acids long. Germline CDR1 is SGHTA and CDR2 is FQGNSA. V was clipped by 5 bases and J by 15 bases, with 20 bases between them. CDR3 coding DNA: TGTGCCAGCAGCCCAGGGGGCCGGGAGGTTATGTTCTTC. It codes for CASSPGGREVMFF.

The chain carries TRBV6-6 and TRBJ1-5; D is possibly TRBD1 (5 bases). The germline V gene encodes CDR1 MNHNY and CDR2 SVGAGI (reference sequence). The CDR3 covers 15 residues. V was trimmed by 7 bases and J by 6 bases, leaving 19 bases between them. CDR3 DNA sequence: TGTGCCAGCACTTGGTCGGGGTATGGGGGTCAGCCCCAGCATTTT. Translated: CASTWSGYGGQPQHF.